This is a list of T cell receptor beta chains from one sample in a study of identical twins. MiXCR, run by TCRdb on the 5' RACE reads, gives a single entry per CDR3 protein. The sample contains 270,000 or so distinct CDR3 sequences, about 9% of which appear only once. The same data also contributed to another study, on yellow fever vaccine responses in identical twins.

Sequences were obtained from CD8+ T cells sorted from blood. The receptor set was obtained from a woman aged 18-29 years in good health. Each CDR3 is given with its conserved first and last residue. The order of the fields is clone size, V gene, J gene, D gene, CDR3 protein, CDR3 DNA. The D gene is left open where the match is weak. Only part of the rows carry a size: once, few, many, or a class if the clone is expanded.

size: few; V: TRBV10-3; J: TRBJ2-2; D: NA; CDR3: CAIGTANTGELFF; DNA: TGTGCCATAGGGACCGCGAACACCGGGGAGCTGTTTTTT
size: many; V: TRBV5-1; J: TRBJ1-1; D: TRBD1; CDR3: CASSLVTLGQMNTEAFF; DNA: TGCGCCAGCAGCTTGGTCACCTTGGGACAGATGAACACTGAAGCTTTCTTT
size: many; V: TRBV12-3/TRBV12-4; J: TRBJ2-7; D: NA; CDR3: CASSSGTHYEQYF; DNA: TGTGCCAGCAGTTCCGGGACACATTACGAGCAGTACTTC
size: NA; V: TRBV4-2; J: TRBJ2-2; D: TRBD1; CDR3: CASSQLPGQHTGELFF; DNA: TGTGCCAGCAGCCAACTACCGGGACAGCACACCGGGGAGCTGTTTTTT
size: many; V: TRBV28; J: TRBJ2-1; D: NA; CDR3: CASSLTYSGPSAYNEQFF; DNA: TGTGCCAGCAGTCTAACGTATAGCGGACCGTCCGCCTACAATGAGCAGTTCTTC
size: NA; V: TRBV3-1; J: TRBJ2-7; D: TRBD1; CDR3: CASSLRGQGKYEQYF; DNA: TGTGCCAGCAGCCTCAGGGGGCAGGGAAAGTACGAGCAGTACTTC
size: NA; V: TRBV20-1; J: TRBJ2-1; D: TRBD1; CDR3: CSARDPGQGTYNEQFF; DNA: TGCAGTGCTAGAGATCCGGGACAGGGAACCTACAATGAGCAGTTCTTC
size: few; V: TRBV29-1; J: TRBJ2-6; D: TRBD1; CDR3: CSVEDRKGASGANVLTF; DNA: TGCAGCGTCGAGGACAGGAAGGGGGCCTCTGGGGCCAACGTCCTGACTTTC
size: many; V: TRBV7-6; J: TRBJ1-1; D: NA; CDR3: CASSLGEAEAFF; DNA: TGTGCCAGCAGTCTAGGGGAGGCTGAAGCTTTCTTT
size: medium-sized; V: TRBV5-1; J: TRBJ2-5; D: NA; CDR3: CASSYDRGWTQYF; DNA: TGCGCCAGCAGCTATGACAGAGGGTGGACCCAGTACTTC
size: NA; V: TRBV4-3; J: TRBJ2-1; D: NA; CDR3: CASSQGDTSSYNEQFF; DNA: TGCGCCAGCAGCCAAGGTGACACGAGCTCCTACAATGAGCAGTTCTTC
size: NA; V: TRBV27; J: TRBJ2-3; D: TRBD1; CDR3: CASSLRDRGVPDTQYF; DNA: TGTGCCAGCAGTTTGAGGGACAGGGGTGTTCCAGATACGCAGTATTTT
size: few; V: TRBV12-3/TRBV12-4; J: TRBJ1-2; D: TRBD1; CDR3: CASASGGIYYGYTF; DNA: TGTGCCAGCGCGTCAGGGGGGATCTACTATGGCTACACCTTC
size: many; V: TRBV6-4; J: TRBJ2-1; D: TRBD1; CDR3: CASSDNPTGGDYNEQFF; DNA: TGTGCCAGCAGTGACAATCCGACAGGGGGCGACTACAATGAGCAGTTCTTC
size: many; V: TRBV12-3/TRBV12-4; J: TRBJ2-5; D: TRBD1; CDR3: CASSLGTGGYEETQYF; DNA: TGTGCCAGCAGCCTAGGGACAGGGGGATATGAAGAGACCCAGTACTTC
size: many; V: TRBV7-6; J: TRBJ2-1; D: TRBD1; CDR3: CASSLGQGLNEQFF; DNA: TGTGCCAGCAGCTTGGGACAGGGGCTCAATGAGCAGTTCTTC
size: many; V: TRBV5-6; J: TRBJ2-7; D: TRBD1; CDR3: CASGTGGIPYEQYF; DNA: TGTGCCAGCGGGACAGGGGGGATTCCCTACGAGCAGTACTTC
size: few; V: TRBV7-2; J: TRBJ2-2; D: NA; CDR3: CANVEANTGELFF; DNA: TGTGCCAACGTAGAAGCGAACACCGGGGAGCTGTTTTTT
size: NA; V: TRBV12-3/TRBV12-4; J: TRBJ2-4; D: NA; CDR3: CASSLRGRGNIQYF; DNA: TGTGCCAGCAGTTTGAGGGGGCGGGGAAACATTCAGTACTTC
size: many; V: TRBV7-2; J: TRBJ2-3; D: TRBD1; CDR3: CASSSPGTGNPDTQYF; DNA: TGTGCCAGCAGTTCCCCCGGGACAGGCAACCCAGATACGCAGTATTTT
size: few; V: TRBV14; J: TRBJ2-1; D: NA; CDR3: CASSQAVGPYYNEQFF; DNA: TGTGCCAGCAGCCAAGCAGTCGGACCATACTACAATGAGCAGTTCTTC
size: few; V: TRBV29-1; J: TRBJ2-3; D: TRBD2; CDR3: CSVEEAGDSTDTQYF; DNA: TGCAGCGTTGAAGAAGCGGGAGATAGCACAGATACGCAGTATTTT
size: NA; V: TRBV11-1; J: TRBJ2-5; D: TRBD1; CDR3: CASSQSGQGEETQYF; DNA: TGTGCCAGCAGCCAATCCGGACAGGGAGAAGAGACCCAGTACTTC
size: NA; V: TRBV27; J: TRBJ2-7; D: NA; CDR3: CASSWDTASYEQYF; DNA: TGTGCCAGCTCGTGGGACACTGCCTCCTACGAGCAGTACTTC
size: many; V: TRBV7-9; J: TRBJ2-1; D: NA; CDR3: CASSPPLSSYNEQFF; DNA: TGTGCCAGCAGCCCCCCCCTGAGCTCCTACAATGAGCAGTTCTTC
size: many; V: TRBV12-3/TRBV12-4; J: TRBJ2-2; D: NA; CDR3: CASRNLETDYTGELFF; DNA: TGTGCCAGCAGGAATCTTGAGACAGACTACACCGGGGAGCTGTTTTTT
size: few; V: TRBV29-1; J: TRBJ2-7; D: NA; CDR3: CSVVGRINRAYEQYF; DNA: TGCAGCGTTGTAGGTCGGATTAACAGAGCCTACGAGCAGTACTTC
size: NA; V: TRBV28; J: TRBJ2-3; D: NA; CDR3: CAGAGPGDTQYF; DNA: TGTGCCGGGGCAGGGCCCGGAGATACGCAGTATTTT
size: few; V: TRBV7-3; J: TRBJ2-2; D: NA; CDR3: CASSLLPDGVNTGELFF; DNA: TGTGCCAGCAGCTTACTCCCTGACGGGGTTAACACCGGGGAGCTGTTTTTT
size: NA; V: TRBV11-2; J: TRBJ2-1; D: TRBD2; CDR3: CASSPWLAGGLNSYNEQFF; DNA: TGTGCCAGCAGCCCATGGTTAGCGGGGGGGCTCAATTCCTACAATGAGCAGTTCTTC
size: NA; V: TRBV27; J: TRBJ2-7; D: NA; CDR3: CASSFGGQNYEQYF; DNA: TGTGCCAGCAGTTTCGGGGGACAGAACTACGAGCAGTACTTC
size: NA; V: TRBV12-3/TRBV12-4; J: TRBJ2-7; D: NA; CDR3: CASSFNREFYEQYF; DNA: TGTGCCAGCAGTTTCAACAGGGAATTCTACGAGCAGTACTTC
size: many; V: TRBV10-3; J: TRBJ2-5; D: TRBD2; CDR3: CAISDLTSGSAETQYF; DNA: TGTGCCATCAGTGACCTTACTAGCGGGAGCGCGGAGACCCAGTACTTC
size: few; V: TRBV29-1; J: TRBJ2-1; D: TRBD2; CDR3: CSVASGGAGEQFF; DNA: TGCAGCGTCGCTAGCGGGGGGGCAGGCGAGCAGTTCTTC
size: many; V: TRBV7-9; J: TRBJ2-7; D: NA; CDR3: CASSFSASYEQYF; DNA: TGTGCCAGCAGCTTCTCAGCAAGCTACGAGCAGTACTTC
size: NA; V: TRBV11-2; J: TRBJ2-3; D: NA; CDR3: CASSLLVDTQYF; DNA: TGTGCCAGCAGCTTACTAGTGGATACGCAGTATTTT
size: NA; V: TRBV2; J: TRBJ2-1; D: NA; CDR3: CASSVGSSYNEQFF; DNA: TGTGCCAGCAGTGTGGGGAGCTCCTACAATGAGCAGTTCTTC
size: NA; V: TRBV7-9; J: TRBJ2-7; D: TRBD2; CDR3: CASTSSVAGEEQYF; DNA: TGTGCCAGCACCTCGTCGGTAGCGGGAGAAGAGCAGTACTTC
size: many; V: TRBV11-2; J: TRBJ2-7; D: NA; CDR3: CASSLASAYEQYF; DNA: TGTGCCAGCAGCCTAGCGTCCGCCTACGAGCAGTACTTC
size: many; V: TRBV27; J: TRBJ1-5; D: NA; CDR3: CASSLGSNQPQHF; DNA: TGTGCCAGCAGTTTAGGTAGCAATCAGCCCCAGCATTTT
size: many; V: TRBV7-2; J: TRBJ2-1; D: TRBD2; CDR3: CASSLGLAEIQFF; DNA: TGTGCCAGCAGCTTAGGACTAGCAGAAATACAGTTCTTC
size: NA; V: TRBV5-1; J: TRBJ2-3; D: NA; CDR3: CASSFSFSDGISTDTQYF; DNA: TGCGCCAGCAGCTTCTCCTTTTCGGACGGTATTAGCACAGATACGCAGTATTTT
size: few; V: TRBV7-2; J: TRBJ2-7; D: NA; CDR3: CASSTKWGRLDEQYF; DNA: TGTGCCAGCAGCACTAAGTGGGGGCGATTGGACGAGCAGTACTTC
size: many; V: TRBV12-3/TRBV12-4; J: TRBJ2-1; D: NA; CDR3: CASSLAGPSEQFF; DNA: TGTGCCAGCAGTTTAGCGGGGCCGAGTGAGCAGTTCTTC
size: few; V: TRBV7-9; J: TRBJ1-1; D: NA; CDR3: CASSFIAVGDEAFF; DNA: TGTGCCAGCAGCTTTATTGCAGTTGGGGATGAAGCTTTCTTT
size: many; V: TRBV7-9; J: TRBJ2-3; D: TRBD1; CDR3: CASSRRQGHTDTQYF; DNA: TGTGCCAGCAGCAGGAGACAGGGACACACAGATACGCAGTATTTT
size: few; V: TRBV9; J: TRBJ2-6; D: NA; CDR3: CASSVAPGFAANVLTF; DNA: TGTGCCAGCAGCGTAGCTCCAGGGTTTGCGGCCAACGTCCTGACTTTC
size: few; V: TRBV28; J: TRBJ2-1; D: NA; CDR3: CASGGTPSYNEQFF; DNA: TGTGCCAGCGGAGGGACCCCCTCCTACAATGAGCAGTTCTTC
size: many; V: TRBV4-3; J: TRBJ2-7; D: NA; CDR3: CASSQDPSARLGQYF; DNA: TGCGCCAGCAGCCAAGACCCTTCGGCACGCTTAGGGCAGTACTTC
size: few; V: TRBV27; J: TRBJ2-5; D: NA; CDR3: CASSLTIGLEETQYF; DNA: TGTGCCAGCAGTTTAACGATCGGGCTCGAGGAGACCCAGTACTTC
size: few; V: TRBV28; J: TRBJ2-3; D: NA; CDR3: CASSLSIQGNTDTQYF; DNA: TGTGCCAGCAGTTTATCAATACAGGGCAACACAGATACGCAGTATTTT
size: NA; V: TRBV7-9; J: TRBJ2-2; D: TRBD2; CDR3: CASSIAGVGTGELFF; DNA: TGTGCCAGCAGCATCGCGGGGGTTGGCACCGGGGAGCTGTTTTTT